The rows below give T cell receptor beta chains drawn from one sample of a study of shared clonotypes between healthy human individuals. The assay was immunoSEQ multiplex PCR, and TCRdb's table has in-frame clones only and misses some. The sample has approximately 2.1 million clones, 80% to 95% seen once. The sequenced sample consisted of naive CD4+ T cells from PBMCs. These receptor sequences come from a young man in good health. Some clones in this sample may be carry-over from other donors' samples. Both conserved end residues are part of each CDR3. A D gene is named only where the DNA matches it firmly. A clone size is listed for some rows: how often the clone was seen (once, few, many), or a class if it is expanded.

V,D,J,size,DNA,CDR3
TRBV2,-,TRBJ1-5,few,TGTGCCAGCAGTGATTGGCAGGGGAGTCAGCCCCAGCATTTT,CASSDWQGSQPQHF
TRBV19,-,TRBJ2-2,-,TGTGCCAGTAGTACTACCGGGACGGGAAAGACCGGGGAGCTGTTTTTT,CASSTTGTGKTGELFF
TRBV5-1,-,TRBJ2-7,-,TGCGCCAGCAGCTTTTCGGACGAGCAGTACTTC,CASSFSDEQYF
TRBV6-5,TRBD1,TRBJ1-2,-,TGTGCCAGCAGTTTGAATCCGGGACAGGGGGCGGGCTACACCTTC,CASSLNPGQGAGYTF
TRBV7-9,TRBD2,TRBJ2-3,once,TGTGCCAGCAACTTCGGGACTAGCGAGACAGATACGCAGTATTTT,CASNFGTSETDTQYF
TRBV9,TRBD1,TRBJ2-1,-,TGTGCCAGCAGCCAAAGGACAGGGGTGAACAATGAGCAGTTCTTC,CASSQRTGVNNEQFF
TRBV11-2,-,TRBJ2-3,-,TGTGCCAGCAGCTTAGATAGGCGAGAGAAAGGGGATACGCAGTATTTT,CASSLDRREKGDTQYF
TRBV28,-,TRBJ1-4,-,TGTGCCAGCAGCTCAGCCGCGACCGTAGTCGGTGAAAAACTGTTTTTT,CASSSAATVVGEKLFF
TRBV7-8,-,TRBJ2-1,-,TGTGCCAGCAGCTCTCCCGGGACTTTACACAATGAGCAGTTCTTC,CASSSPGTLHNEQFF
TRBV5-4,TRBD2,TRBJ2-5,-,TGTGCCAGCAGCTTGGGTAGAAGGACTAGCGGGGGCCAAGAGACCCAGTACTTC,CASSLGRRTSGGQETQYF
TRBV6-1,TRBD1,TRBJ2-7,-,TGTGCCAGCAGTGAGACAGGGTCCTACGAGCAGTACTTC,CASSETGSYEQYF
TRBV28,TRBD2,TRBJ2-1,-,TGTGCCAGCAGTTTCGGGACTAGCCCGGGGCAGTTCTTC,CASSFGTSPGQFF
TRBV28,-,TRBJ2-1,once,TGTGCCAGCAGTTTGACCCAGCACTACAATGAGCAGTTCTTC,CASSLTQHYNEQFF
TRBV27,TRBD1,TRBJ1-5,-,TGTGCCAGCAGTTTATCGATGACAGGGGAACAGCCCCAGCATTTT,CASSLSMTGEQPQHF
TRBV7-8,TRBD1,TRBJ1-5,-,TGTGCCAGCAGCGGGGACAGGGGTCAGCCCCAGCATTTT,CASSGDRGQPQHF
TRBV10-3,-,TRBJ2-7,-,TGTGCCATCAGTGGCGGCTTGGGGGCCTACGAGCAGTACTTC,CAISGGLGAYEQYF
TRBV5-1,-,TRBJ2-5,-,TGCGCCAGCAGCTCCGGGCCGCAAGAGACCCAGTACTTC,CASSSGPQETQYF
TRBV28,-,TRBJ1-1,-,TGTGCCAGCAGTTTATGGGAAGGGGGGGGTGAAGCTTTCTTT,CASSLWEGGGEAFF